This T cell receptor (beta chain) was captured by sequencing in a study of identical twins. General study results and limits: For out-of-frame beta sequences, excess twin sharing was weaker. The study reached conclusions through statistical analysis that was cross-sectional, not following the same donors. With abundant cord blood beta clonotypes, insertions were fewer; memory repertoires showed no such pattern. Twin sharing of out-of-frame TCR alpha was underestimated by models in monozygotic pairs.

Concerning this clonotype: Its target is not known.

In TCRdb, the 5' RACE reads were re-called with MiXCR into one record per CDR3 protein. The sample includes around 490,000 distinct CDR3 sequences, roughly 15% of them seen just once. The CDR3 is made up of 14 amino acids. CDR1 LGHDT and CDR2 YNNKEL come from the germline V gene (reference sequence). Trimming left V 1 base short and J 6 bases short, with 9 bases between. This sample also belongs to another study, concerning yellow fever vaccine responses in identical twins.

The material sequenced was CD4+ T cells sorted from blood. The V gene is TRBV3-1, the J gene TRBJ2-2; D not resolved. This TCR was recovered from a young woman in good health. For the CDR3, the DNA is TGTGCCAGCAGCCAAGTGTGGTCCTCCGGGGAGCTGTTTTTT. Protein sequence: CASSQVWSSGELFF.